This T cell receptor beta chain was captured by sequencing in a study of identical twins. The V gene's germline CDR1 is MNHNS and CDR2 SASEGT. The V segment lost 5 bases and the J segment 9 bases; nucleotides outside the gene matches: 10. The CDR3 sequence is 15 residues long. TCRdb reprocessed the 5' RACE reads via MiXCR and lists one record per CDR3 protein. The sample includes about 300,000 distinct CDR3 sequences, around an eighth seen only once; the top ten take more than 6%. Donors were all healthy Caucasians. This clonotype was counted only a few times. What it binds is not known. General study findings and limits: Modelling underestimated the level of out-of-frame TCR alpha sharing observed in monozygotic twins. It was cross-sectional statistical analysis, not following the same donors, that the conclusions relied on. Researchers caution that invariant MAIT and iNKT cells could partly confound zero-insertion analyses.

This sample was shared with a second study, whose subject was yellow fever vaccine responses in identical twins.

The gene calls are TRBV6-1 and TRBJ2-2; TRBD2 aligns across 9 bases. This receptor was taken from a woman in her late teens or twenties in good health. Sequenced input: CD8+ T cells sorted from blood. DNA for the CDR3: TGTGCCAGCAGTCTTAGCGGGAGCGGAACCCGGGAGCTGTTTTTT. This sequence encodes CASSLSGSGTRELFF.